Below, 19 T cell receptor beta chains from the same sample are listed, as sequenced in a study of blood T cell repertoires in COVID-19. The repertoire was sequenced with immunoSEQ multiplex PCR; TCRdb's copy has only in-frame clones and lacks some. The table records 160,000 or so clones, roughly four fifths of them present only once. Sequencing was carried out using peripheral blood. All receptors come from a man in his 70s who had recovered from COVID-19.

This chain links TRBV19 with TRBJ1-1; 7 bases are a match to TRBD1. The length of the CDR3 is 14 residues. Germline CDR1 LNHDA, CDR2 SQIVND (reference sequence). The J segment lost 1 base and the V segment lost 6 bases, leaving 5 bases of the junction unmatched. CDR3 nucleotides: TGTGCCAGTAGGACAGGGTCGGCGAACACTGAAGCTTTCTTT. Amino acid sequence: CASRTGSANTEAFF. The entire variable domain, with the rest obtained from reference TRBV19 and TRBJ1-1, is as follows: DGGITQSPKYLFRKEGQNVTLSCEQNLNHDAMYWYRQDPGQGLRLIYYSQIVNDFQKGDIAEGYSVSREKKESFPLTVTSAQKNPTAFYLCASRTGSANTEAFFGQGTRLTVV.

This sequence joins TRBV27 and TRBJ2-7, with D possibly being TRBD2 (5 bases). CDR1 and CDR2 from the germline V gene are MNHEY and SMNVEV (reference sequence). The CDR3 covers 13 residues. Trimming took 2 bases from V and 4 from J, leaving 9 bases between them. The CDR3 nucleotides read TGTGCCAGCAGTTTAAAAAGCGGTTACGAGCAGTACTTC. Amino acids: CASSLKSGYEQYF.

The chain combines TRBV5-4 with TRBJ1-4, with 9 bases fitting TRBD1. This CDR3 has 15 residues. Trimming took 2 bases from V and 2 from J; bases not matched to a gene: 1. Germline V CDR1 and CDR2: SGHNT, YYREEE (reference sequence). CDR3 bases: TGTGCCAGCAGCTTCACAGGGGGCACTAATGAAAAACTGTTTTTT. This encodes CASSFTGGTNEKLFF.

This chain links TRBV7-2 with TRBJ2-7; weak D call: TRBD1 (6 bases). The CDR3 has 13 residues. The V and J ends lost 3 bases and 2 bases respectively, with 8 bases between them. Germline CDR1 reads SGHTA; CDR2 reads FQGNSA. The CDR3: CASSFGQTYEQYF. The CDR3 DNA reads as TGTGCCAGCAGCTTCGGACAGACCTACGAGCAGTACTTC.

The rearrangement uses TRBV7-8 and TRBJ1-1, with D perhaps matching TRBD1 (6 bases). Germline loops: CDR1 SGHVS, CDR2 FQNEAQ. The CDR3 spans 14 residues. V was clipped by 3 bases and J by 7 bases, with 15 bases between them. The CDR3 is CASSLAQGSVEAFF. Written as DNA, the CDR3 is TGTGCCAGCAGCTTGGCGCAGGGGTCTGTTGAAGCTTTCTTT.

V and J are TRBV29-1 and TRBJ1-1; D uncertain. The CDR3 is 12 residues long. Trimming took 5 bases from V and 1 from J, leaving 8 bases between them. Germline CDR1 reads SQVTM; CDR2 reads ANQGSEA. CDR3 nucleotides: TGCAGCGTTCTCCCCGGGAACACTGAAGCTTTCTTT. Amino acid sequence: CSVLPGNTEAFF.

This clone came up a few times. The chain joins TRBV28 to TRBJ2-7, with 10 nucleotides matching TRBD2. The germline V gene encodes CDR1 MDHEN and CDR2 SYDVKM. V shed 1 base and J 0 bases; nucleotides not matched to a gene: 0. This CDR3 has 15 residues. The CDR3: CASSLLAGGSYEQYF. CDR3 coding DNA: TGTGCCAGCAGTTTATTAGCGGGAGGCTCCTACGAGCAGTACTTC.

V and J are TRBV11-2 and TRBJ2-1, with D uncertain. Per the germline V gene, CDR1 is SGHAT and CDR2 is FQNNGV. This CDR3 is 13 amino acids long. V was cut by 3 bases and J by 0 bases, with 3 bases left in between. CDR3 bases: TGTGCCAGCAGCTTGAGCTCCTACAATGAGCAGTTCTTC. Protein product: CASSLSSYNEQFF.

This clone appeared a single time. This sequence joins TRBV2 and TRBJ2-2; TRBD1 aligns across 9 bases. The V gene end was trimmed by 4 bases and the J gene end by 5 bases; junction bases not matched to a gene: 5. This CDR3 has 15 amino acids. CDR1 is SNHLY and CDR2 is FYNNEI in the germline V gene. The CDR3 DNA is TGTGCCAGCAGTGTAGACAGGGGGATGACCGGGGAGCTGTTTTTT. This gives the protein CASSVDRGMTGELFF.

V gene TRBV24-1 combines with J gene TRBJ1-5, with a weak D call TRBD1 (6 bases). There are 15 residues in the CDR3. The V and J ends lost 9 bases and 0 bases respectively, with 14 bases between them. CDR1 and CDR2 from the germline V gene are KGHDR and SFDVKD. CDR3 protein: CATLFDRSSNQPQHF. CDR3 DNA: TGTGCCACCCTATTTGACAGGTCTAGCAATCAGCCCCAGCATTTT.

The chain carries TRBV6-5 and TRBJ2-7; tentative D call: TRBD2 (6 bases). This CDR3 spans 16 amino acids. V lost 2 bases, J lost 2 bases, and 16 bases lay in between. Germline values: CDR1 MNHEY, CDR2 SVGAGI. In nucleotides, the CDR3 is TGTGCCAGCAGTTACGGGGTTAGCGGAGGCACCTACGAGCAGTACTTC. Protein: CASSYGVSGGTYEQYF.

With respect to this clone: The junction does not match germline at one end; this may be a read error. This chain connects TRBV5-1 to TRBJ1-1, with D tentatively TRBD1 (6 bases). The germline gives CDR1 SGHRS, CDR2 YFSETQ. The CDR3 sequence is 12 residues long. The CDR3 DNA sequence: TGCGCCAGCAGCTCACGGACAGATATCGTCATCTTT. It codes for CASSSRTDIVIF.

This clone showed up just once. DNA for the CDR3: TGTGCCAGCAGCTTGGCCGGGACAGGGGGCGAGCAGTACTTC. Protein: CASSLAGTGGEQYF. V usage is TRBV5-5 and J usage is TRBJ2-7; 11 nucleotides match TRBD1. This CDR3 has 14 amino acids. The V gene's germline CDR1 is SGHKS and CDR2 YYEKEE (reference sequence). The ends lost 0 bases at V and 6 bases at J; junction bases unmatched: 2.

The genes are TRBV4-1 and TRBJ1-6; 9 positions agree with TRBD1. With V trimmed by 2 bases and J by 6 bases, 5 bases remained unmatched. CDR3 size: 16 residues. Per the germline V gene, CDR1 is MGHRA and CDR2 is YSYEKL. The CDR3 DNA reads TGCGCCAGCAGCCAAAGACAGGGGGGACCTAATTCACCCCTCCACTTT. This encodes CASSQRQGGPNSPLHF.

The chain couples TRBV6-5 to TRBJ1-2; TRBD1 aligns across 8 bases. There are 14 residues in the CDR3. The trim removed 6 bases at V and 7 bases at J, leaving 10 bases unmatched. Germline-derived CDR1 and CDR2 are MNHEY and SVGAGI. CDR3 in amino acids: CASSLPTGEGGYTF. As DNA, the CDR3 is TGTGCCAGCAGCTTACCGACAGGGGAGGGTGGCTACACCTTC.

The chain joins TRBV5-4 to TRBJ2-6; possible D gene TRBD1, 6 bases. The CDR3 consists of 15 residues. Between the trimmed V and J ends, which lost 5 bases and 1 base, there was a span of 10 bases. Germline-derived CDR1 and CDR2 are SGHNT and YYREEE (reference sequence). The CDR3 region has the DNA TGTGCCAGCAGGCGGCAGGGGTCTGGGGCCAACGTCCTGACTTTC. Encoded protein: CASRRQGSGANVLTF.

The chain uses TRBV6-5 and TRBJ2-1; perhaps TRBD2 as D (6 bases). The CDR3 is 15 amino acids. Germline CDR1 reads MNHEY; CDR2 reads SVGAGI. V lost 0 bases, J lost 6 bases, and 12 bases lay in between. CDR3 sequence reads: CASSYSEGRFNEQFF. CDR3 nucleotide sequence: TGTGCCAGCAGTTACTCGGAGGGTAGGTTCAATGAGCAGTTCTTC.

V is TRBV5-1 and J is TRBJ2-5; 8 nucleotides match TRBD1. Germline CDR1 and CDR2: SGHRS and YFSETQ. This CDR3 spans 14 amino acids. After removal of 4 bases from V and 2 bases from J, the junction contained 4 bases not matched to a gene. CDR3 residues: CASSRGDRQETQYF. The CDR3 DNA reads TGCGCCAGCAGCCGCGGGGACAGGCAAGAGACCCAGTACTTC.

The chain couples TRBV24-1 to TRBJ2-3; 16 bases map to TRBD2. With V trimmed by 4 bases and J by 4 bases, 10 bases remained unmatched. The V gene's germline CDR1 is KGHDR and CDR2 SFDVKD. The CDR3 totals 19 residues. CDR3: CATSEPPGLAGGLSDTQYF. The CDR3 region has the DNA TGTGCCACCAGTGAGCCTCCGGGACTAGCGGGAGGGTTATCAGATACGCAGTATTTT.